This entry is about one TCR beta chain. At one of its ends the junction is not consistent with the germline gene, which may arise from a read error. Some clones are missing from TCRdb's copy, which holds only in-frame ones; the method was immunoSEQ multiplex PCR. The sample includes tens of thousands of clones, 82% seen only once; the top ten take over 0.4%. The data originate from a study of OX40 agonist ivuxolimab in advanced cancers. Whole-study context: Ivuxolimab, an agonist antibody against OX40 (CD134), was given to patients.

CDR1 and CDR2 from the germline V gene are SGHNT and YENEEA. The CDR3 spans 14 residues. The sample in question was CD4+ or CD8+ T cells sorted from blood, obtained in a trial of the OX40 agonist ivuxolimab. The chain joins TRBV11-3 to TRBJ1-1, with D possibly matching TRBD1 (6 bases). The receptor's source is an adult with an advanced solid tumor such as melanoma, head and neck, liver or kidney cancer. The DNA for the CDR3 is TGTGCCAGCAGCTCAAATACAGGGAGAACTGAAGCTTTCTTC. It yields the protein CASSSNTGRTEAFF. Combining the CDR3 with reference TRBV11-3 and TRBJ1-1 gives the whole variable domain EAGVVQSPRYKIIEKKQPVAFWCNPISGHNTLYWYLQNLGQGPELLIRYENEEAVDDSQLPKDRFSAERLKGVDSTLKIQPAELGDSAVYLCASSSNTGRTEAFFGQGTRLTVV.